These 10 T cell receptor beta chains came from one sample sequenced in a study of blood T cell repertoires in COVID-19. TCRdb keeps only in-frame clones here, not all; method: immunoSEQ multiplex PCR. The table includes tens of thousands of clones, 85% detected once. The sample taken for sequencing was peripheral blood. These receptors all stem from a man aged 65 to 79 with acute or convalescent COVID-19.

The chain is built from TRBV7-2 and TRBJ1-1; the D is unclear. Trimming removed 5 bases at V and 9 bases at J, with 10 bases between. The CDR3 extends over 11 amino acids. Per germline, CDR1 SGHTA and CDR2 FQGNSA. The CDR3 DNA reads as TGTGCCAGCAGCCCCCAGTACAAAGCTTTCTTT. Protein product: CASSPQYKAFF.

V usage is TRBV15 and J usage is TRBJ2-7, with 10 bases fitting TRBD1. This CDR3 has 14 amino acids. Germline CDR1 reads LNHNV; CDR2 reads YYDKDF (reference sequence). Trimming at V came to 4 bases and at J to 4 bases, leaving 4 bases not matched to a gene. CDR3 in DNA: TGTGCCACCAGCATCCGACAGGGGGCGTACGAGCAGTACTTC. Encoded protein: CATSIRQGAYEQYF.

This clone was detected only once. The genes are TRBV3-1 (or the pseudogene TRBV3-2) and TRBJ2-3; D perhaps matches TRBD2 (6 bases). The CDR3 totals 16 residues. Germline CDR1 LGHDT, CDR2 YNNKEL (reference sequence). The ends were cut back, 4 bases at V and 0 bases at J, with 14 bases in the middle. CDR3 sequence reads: CASSLHSGYSTDTQYF. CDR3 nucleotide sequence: TGTGCCAGCAGCCTTCATAGCGGTTATAGCACAGATACGCAGTATTTT.

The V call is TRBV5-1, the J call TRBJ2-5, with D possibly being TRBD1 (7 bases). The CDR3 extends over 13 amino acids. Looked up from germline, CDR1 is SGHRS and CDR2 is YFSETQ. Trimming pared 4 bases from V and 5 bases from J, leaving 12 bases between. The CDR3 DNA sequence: TGCGCCAGCAGCGAACAGGGGAGGGAGACCCAGTACTTC. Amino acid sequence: CASSEQGRETQYF. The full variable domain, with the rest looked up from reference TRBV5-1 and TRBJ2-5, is KAGVTQTPRYLIKTRGQQVTLSCSPISGHRSVSWYQQTPGQGLQFLFEYFSETQRNKGNFPGRFSGRQFSNSRSEMNVSTLELGDSALYLCASSEQGRETQYFGPGTRLLVL.

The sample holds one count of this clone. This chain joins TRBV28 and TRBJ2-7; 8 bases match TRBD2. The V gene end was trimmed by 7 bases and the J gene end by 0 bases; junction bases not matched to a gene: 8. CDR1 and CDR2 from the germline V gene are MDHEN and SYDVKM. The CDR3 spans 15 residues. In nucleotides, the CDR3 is TGTGCCAGCACCGGGGGGGTGCTGCGCTCCTACGAGCAGTACTTC. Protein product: CASTGGVLRSYEQYF.

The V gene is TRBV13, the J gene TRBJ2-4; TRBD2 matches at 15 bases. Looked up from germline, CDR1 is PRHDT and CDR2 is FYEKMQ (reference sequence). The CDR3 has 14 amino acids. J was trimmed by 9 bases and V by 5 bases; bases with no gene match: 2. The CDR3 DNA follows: TGTGCCAGCAGCCGGGGACTAGCGGGGGGCATTCAGTACTTC. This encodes CASSRGLAGGIQYF. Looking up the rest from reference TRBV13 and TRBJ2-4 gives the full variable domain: AAGVIQSPRHLIKEKRETATLKCYPIPRHDTVYWYQQGPGQDPQFLISFYEKMQSDKGSIPDRFSAQQFSDYHSELNMSSLELGDSALYFCASSRGLAGGIQYFGAGTRLSVL.

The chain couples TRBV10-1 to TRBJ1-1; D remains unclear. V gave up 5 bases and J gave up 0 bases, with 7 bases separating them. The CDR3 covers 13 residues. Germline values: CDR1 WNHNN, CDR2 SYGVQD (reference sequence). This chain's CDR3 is CASSNTMNTEAFF. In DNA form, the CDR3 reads TGCGCCAGCAGTAACACGATGAACACTGAAGCTTTCTTT.

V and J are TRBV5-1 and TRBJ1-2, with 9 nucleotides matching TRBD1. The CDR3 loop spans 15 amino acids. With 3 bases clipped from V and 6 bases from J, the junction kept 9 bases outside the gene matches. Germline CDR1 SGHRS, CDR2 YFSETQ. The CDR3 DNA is TGCGCCAGCAGCTGGGGGACAGGGTTAAAAAATGGCTACACCTTC. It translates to CASSWGTGLKNGYTF. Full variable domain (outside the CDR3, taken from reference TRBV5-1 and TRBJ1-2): KAGVTQTPRYLIKTRGQQVTLSCSPISGHRSVSWYQQTPGQGLQFLFEYFSETQRNKGNFPGRFSGRQFSNSRSEMNVSTLELGDSALYLCASSWGTGLKNGYTFGSGTRLTVV.

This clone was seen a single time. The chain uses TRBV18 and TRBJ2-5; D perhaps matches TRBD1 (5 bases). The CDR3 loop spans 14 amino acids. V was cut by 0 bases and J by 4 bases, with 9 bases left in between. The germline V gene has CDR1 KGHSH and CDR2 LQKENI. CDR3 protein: CASSPPARGETQYF. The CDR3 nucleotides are TGTGCCAGCTCACCACCGGCAAGGGGAGAGACCCAGTACTTC. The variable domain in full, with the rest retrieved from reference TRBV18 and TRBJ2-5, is NAGVMQNPRHLVRRRGQEARLRCSPMKGHSHVYWYRQLPEEGLKFMVYLQKENIIDESGMPKERFSAEFPKEGPSILRIQQVVRGDSAAYFCASSPPARGETQYFGPGTRLLVL.

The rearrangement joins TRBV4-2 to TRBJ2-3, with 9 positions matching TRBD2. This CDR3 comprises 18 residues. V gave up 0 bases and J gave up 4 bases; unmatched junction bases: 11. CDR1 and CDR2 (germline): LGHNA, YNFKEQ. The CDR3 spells CASSQDPLSGGPADTQYF. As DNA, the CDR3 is TGTGCCAGCAGCCAAGATCCCCTCAGCGGGGGGCCCGCAGATACGCAGTATTTT.